The 26 T cell receptor beta chains listed next were all sequenced from one sample in a study of T cell repertoires in cytomegalovirus infection. A single record per CDR3 protein comes from TCRdb applying MiXCR to the reads. The sample carries 500,000 or so distinct CDR3 sequences, 15% to 20% recorded once. The specimen sequenced was CD8+ T cells from PBMCs. The receptors here all came from a human donor in good health (CMV status not recorded). Some clones in this sample may be carry-over from other donors' samples.

This clonotype was recorded at least ten times. The V and J genes are TRBV7-9 and TRBJ2-7; D possibly corresponds to TRBD1 (6 bases). CDR1 and CDR2 (germline): SEHNR, FQNEAQ (reference sequence). V lost 6 bases, J lost 0 bases, and 15 bases lay in between. The CDR3 has 15 residues. Here the CDR3 reads CASSRQVSSSYEQYF. CDR3 DNA sequence: TGTGCCAGCAGTAGACAGGTATCGAGCTCCTACGAGCAGTACTTC.

In this sample, this clonotype turned up many times. The rearrangement links TRBV7-9 to TRBJ2-3; a possible D gene is TRBD1 (5 bases). Germline CDR1 SEHNR, CDR2 FQNEAQ (reference sequence). CDR3 size: 14 residues. V gave up 1 base and J gave up 5 bases, with 10 bases separating them. In DNA, the CDR3 is TGTGCCAGCAGCTTAGAAACAGGAAGAGATACGCAGTATTTT. Amino acids: CASSLETGRDTQYF.

This chain links TRBV30 with TRBJ1-5, with TRBD1 identical over 8 bases. The CDR3 totals 14 residues. The J segment lost 4 bases and the V segment lost 2 bases, leaving 4 bases of the junction unmatched. CDR1 is GTSNPN, CDR2 SVGIG, per germline (reference sequence). CDR3 in amino acids: CAWSLDRANQPQHF. As DNA, the CDR3 is TGTGCCTGGAGTTTGGACAGGGCAAATCAGCCCCAGCATTTT.

This clonotype was counted between two and nine times. This chain uses TRBV20-1 with TRBJ2-7; no firm D call. The CDR3 covers 13 residues. V was shortened by 6 bases and J by 2 bases, with 14 bases between the two germline ends. Germline-derived CDR1 and CDR2 are DFQATT and SNEGSKA (reference sequence). The CDR3: CSAGTIGAYEQYF. CDR3 nucleotide sequence: TGCAGTGCCGGCACTATTGGGGCCTACGAGCAGTACTTC.

This clonotype was seen a handful of times. This rearrangement joins TRBV6-6 to TRBJ1-5; TRBD1 matches at 8 bases. CDR1 is MNHNY, CDR2 SVGAGI, per germline (reference sequence). Trimming at V came to 6 bases and at J to 5 bases, leaving 6 bases not matched to a gene. The CDR3 has 14 amino acids. This CDR3 is CASSRTGWDQPQHF. The CDR3 DNA reads as TGTGCCAGCAGCCGGACAGGGTGGGATCAGCCCCAGCATTTT.

This clonotype was counted at least ten times. This chain links TRBV4-2 with TRBJ2-3, with 7 bases identical to TRBD1. The V and J ends lost 2 bases and 3 bases, in that order; junction bases with no gene match: 5. CDR1 and CDR2 (germline): LGHNA, YNFKEQ. This CDR3 is built from 15 residues. The CDR3 here is CASSQRQGPTDTQYF. The CDR3 DNA reads TGTGCCAGCAGCCAACGACAGGGCCCGACAGATACGCAGTATTTT.

This clonotype was observed many times. The V and J genes are TRBV28 and TRBJ1-1; tentative D call: TRBD1 (6 bases). The germline V and J ends were trimmed by 4 bases and 4 bases, with 10 bases remaining between them. Germline CDR1 is MDHEN and CDR2 is SYDVKM. There are 13 residues in the CDR3. Here the CDR3 reads CASSSRTATEAFF. CDR3 bases: TGTGCCAGCAGTTCTCGGACAGCCACTGAAGCTTTCTTT.

This clonotype showed up many times. The J gene is TRBJ2-6, the V gene TRBV7-9; 7 bases match TRBD2. V lost 6 bases to trimming and J lost 2 bases; unmatched junction nucleotides: 10. The CDR3 is 17 amino acids. CDR1 is SEHNR and CDR2 is FQNEAQ in the germline V gene (reference sequence). CDR3 amino acids: CASRYTYGGAGANVLTF. The CDR3 DNA reads TGTGCCAGCAGATACACCTATGGGGGGGCTGGGGCCAACGTCCTGACTTTC.

Many counts were recorded for this clonotype. This sequence joins TRBV7-3 and TRBJ1-1; no firm D call. This CDR3 spans 15 amino acids. The germline CDR1 and CDR2 sequences are SGHTA and FQGTGA. Trimming took 1 base from V and 0 from J, leaving 9 bases between them. The CDR3 spells CASSLMDALNTEAFF. CDR3 bases: TGTGCCAGCAGCTTAATGGACGCCTTGAACACTGAAGCTTTCTTT.

This clonotype showed up many times. This chain uses TRBV5-1 with TRBJ2-7; the D gene is possibly TRBD1 (8 bases). CDR3 size: 15 residues. Looked up from germline, CDR1 is SGHRS and CDR2 is YFSETQ. The ends were cut back, 3 bases at V and 2 bases at J, with 15 bases in the middle. The CDR3 coding sequence is TGCGCCAGCAGCTCCCAACAGGGGGGGGCCTACGAGCAGTACTTC. Encoded protein: CASSSQQGGAYEQYF.

This clonotype was observed at least ten times. The rearrangement joins TRBV7-3 to TRBJ2-3, with a weak D call TRBD2 (6 bases). This CDR3 contains 14 residues. Trimming shortened V by 0 bases and J by 4 bases, and 8 bases separated the two germline ends. CDR1 is SGHTA, CDR2 FQGTGA, per germline. The CDR3 reads CASSLTGGADTQYF. DNA of the CDR3: TGTGCCAGCAGCTTAACGGGAGGTGCAGATACGCAGTATTTT.

This chain links TRBV27 with TRBJ2-1; 8 bases fit TRBD1. Germline V CDR1 and CDR2: MNHEY, SMNVEV (reference sequence). V trimming: 5 bases; J trimming: 2 bases; junction bases outside the gene matches: 5. The CDR3 is 15 residues long. This CDR3 reads CASSVDRDPYNEQFF. The CDR3 DNA reads as TGTGCCAGCAGTGTGGACAGGGACCCCTACAATGAGCAGTTCTTC.

In this sample, this clonotype turned up many times. The chain recombines TRBV7-9 with TRBJ2-1, with D tentatively TRBD2 (5 bases). With 8 bases removed from V and 0 bases from J, the gap between germline ends came to 14 bases. Germline V gene sequence: CDR1 SEHNR, CDR2 FQNEAQ (reference sequence). The CDR3 spans 15 residues. CDR3 protein: CASVWSGSSYNEQFF. The CDR3 bases are TGTGCCAGCGTCTGGAGCGGCAGCTCCTACAATGAGCAGTTCTTC. Based on the CDR3 plus reference TRBV7-9 and TRBJ2-1, the full variable domain is DTGVSQNPRHKITKRGQNVTFRCDPISEHNRLYWYRQTLGQGPEFLTYFQNEAQLEKSRLLSDRFSAERPKGSFSTLEIQRTEQGDSAMYLCASVWSGSSYNEQFFGPGTRLTVL.

There are many counts of this clonotype. The chain joins TRBV5-4 to TRBJ2-7, with 7 bases fitting TRBD1. CDR1 and CDR2 (germline): SGHNT, YYREEE (reference sequence). The CDR3 length is 13 residues. The trim removed 4 bases at V and 6 bases at J, leaving 7 bases unmatched. The CDR3 is CASSKTGLGEQYF. The CDR3 DNA sequence: TGTGCCAGCAGCAAGACAGGGCTCGGCGAGCAGTACTTC.

This clonotype was seen at least ten times. For the CDR3, the DNA is TGCGCCAGCAGCCACATAAGGGACTTGAGCTCCTACAATGAGCAGTTCTTC. Encoded protein: CASSHIRDLSSYNEQFF. This rearrangement joins TRBV4-1 to TRBJ2-1, with D perhaps TRBD2 (6 bases). The CDR3 totals 17 residues. Germline assignment: CDR1 MGHRA and CDR2 YSYEKL. V dropped 3 bases and J dropped 0 bases, with 15 bases sitting between them.

There are a few counts of this clonotype. V and J are TRBV27 and TRBJ1-6; no clear D gene. This CDR3 is built from 14 residues. V dropped 5 bases and J dropped 10 bases, with 15 bases sitting between them. CDR1 MNHEY and CDR2 SMNVEV come from the germline V gene (reference sequence). CDR3 region: CASSLSPWGSPLHF. The DNA of the CDR3 is TGTGCCAGCAGTCTAAGCCCTTGGGGATCACCCCTCCACTTT.

The chain combines TRBV12-5 with TRBJ1-1; possible D gene TRBD1, 6 bases. The V gene lost 6 bases and the J gene lost 5 bases, with 13 bases spanning the gap. The length of the CDR3 is 13 residues. CDR1 LGHNT and CDR2 FRNRAP come from the germline V gene. The CDR3 bases are TGTGCTAGTGGATACGGACAGAAAACTGAAGCTTTCTTT. Its protein is CASGYGQKTEAFF.

The chain carries TRBV9 and TRBJ1-4, with D hard to call. The ends were cut back, 0 bases at V and 6 bases at J, with 12 bases in the middle. Germline CDR1 and CDR2: SGDLS and YYNGEE. The CDR3 totals 15 residues. The CDR3 region has the DNA TGTGCCAGCAGCGTAGGGATAGGAGGTTATGAAAAACTGTTTTTT. It is translated as CASSVGIGGYEKLFF. Based on the CDR3 plus reference TRBV9 and TRBJ1-4, the full variable domain is DSGVTQTPKHLITATGQRVTLRCSPRSGDLSVYWYQQSLDQGLQFLIQYYNGEERAKGNILERFSAQQFPDLHSELNLSSLELGDSALYFCASSVGIGGYEKLFFGSGTQLSVL.

This clonotype was seen a single time. The chain is built from TRBV5-3 and TRBJ1-2; D unclear. TRBV5-3 is an ORF for which the function is uncertain. CDR3 length: 14 amino acids. Trimming cost V 8 bases and J 10 bases, with 24 bases left between them. DNA of the CDR3: TGTGCCAGCAGCGCCGCTCGGGATCCCGGCACCTACACCTTC. This encodes CASSAARDPGTYTF.

At least ten counts were recorded for this clonotype. The chain is built from TRBV4-1 and TRBJ1-5; 10 bases align to TRBD1. CDR1 and CDR2 from the germline V gene are MGHRA and YSYEKL. The V and J ends lost 3 bases and 4 bases, in that order; junction bases with no gene match: 6. This CDR3 is built from 16 residues. CDR3 in DNA: TGCGCCAGCAGCCAGAGTGACAGGGGGCCGAATCAGCCCCAGCATTTT. Translation gives CASSQSDRGPNQPQHF.

This clonotype was seen repeatedly, ten times or more. V and J are TRBV29-1 and TRBJ2-1; 7 bases are a match to TRBD2. Germline-derived CDR1 and CDR2 are SQVTM and ANQGSEA. V shed 6 bases, J shed 2 bases, and the junction held 13 bases outside the gene matches. This CDR3 spans 16 amino acids. CDR3 bases: TGCAGCGTCCTTCCTTCGACACGGGAGGCCTACAATGAGCAGTTCTTC. Residues: CSVLPSTREAYNEQFF.

This clonotype was seen ten or more times. The chain recombines TRBV7-9 with TRBJ2-4; 8 nucleotides line up with TRBD1. The trim removed 5 bases at V and 9 bases at J, leaving 6 bases unmatched. Germline-derived CDR1 and CDR2 are SEHNR and FQNEAQ (reference sequence). The CDR3 has 13 amino acids. This CDR3 is CASSPTGVTIQYF. The CDR3 DNA sequence: TGTGCCAGCAGCCCGACAGGGGTAACCATTCAGTACTTC.

As concerns this clonotype: The conserved phenylalanine or tryptophan is not found at the CDR3 terminus, so this likely reflects a read error. The genes are TRBV20-1 and TRBJ1-2, with a tentative D call TRBD1 (5 bases). The CDR3 is 14 amino acids. V was shortened by 6 bases and J by 4 bases, with 18 bases between the two germline ends. Germline lookup yields CDR1 DFQATT and CDR2 SNEGSKA (reference sequence). CDR3 in amino acids: CSAGRPQEIYGYTY. The CDR3 bases are TGCAGTGCAGGACGCCCACAGGAGATCTATGGCTACACCTAC.

The table lists this clonotype with a few counts. The chain is built from TRBV20-1 and TRBJ2-7, with 8 bases fitting TRBD2. After removal of 0 bases from V and 5 bases from J, the junction contained 15 bases not matched to a gene. This CDR3 is 17 amino acids long. Germline V gives CDR1 DFQATT, CDR2 SNEGSKA (reference sequence). The CDR3 protein is CSAREMVKRTSGNEQYF. The CDR3 nucleotides read TGCAGTGCTAGAGAGATGGTTAAAAGAACTAGCGGCAACGAGCAGTACTTC.

This clonotype was picked up a small number of times. The chain carries TRBV7-9 and TRBJ1-1, with 7 nucleotides matching TRBD1. CDR3 length: 19 residues. Germline-derived CDR1 and CDR2 are SEHNR and FQNEAQ (reference sequence). The J segment lost 0 bases and the V segment lost 1 base, leaving 14 bases of the junction unmatched. The CDR3 coding sequence is TGTGCCAGCAGCTTAGGGGACAGCCCTCCTGGCGGTTTGAACACTGAAGCTTTCTTT. Translated: CASSLGDSPPGGLNTEAFF. Variable domain in full (rest from reference TRBV7-9 and TRBJ1-1): DTGVSQNPRHKITKRGQNVTFRCDPISEHNRLYWYRQTLGQGPEFLTYFQNEAQLEKSRLLSDRFSAERPKGSFSTLEIQRTEQGDSAMYLCASSLGDSPPGGLNTEAFFGQGTRLTVV.

This clonotype has at least ten counts. J is TRBJ1-2 and V is TRBV27; the D gene is possibly TRBD1 (6 bases). CDR3 length: 14 residues. CDR1 MNHEY and CDR2 SMNVEV come from the germline V gene (reference sequence). The V gene lost 2 bases and the J gene lost 9 bases, with 16 bases spanning the gap. The CDR3 reads CASSLRGQGTSYTF. In DNA, the CDR3 is TGTGCCAGCAGTTTAAGGGGCCAGGGGACGAGCTACACCTTC.